This paragraph covers one T cell receptor beta chain sequence. V was pared by 7 bases and J by 5 bases, with 15 bases between. The CDR3 loop spans 14 amino acids. Germline CDR1 is MNHEY and CDR2 is SVGAGI. The data originate from a study of T cell responses to AZD1222 COVID-19 vaccine. The assay was immunoSEQ multiplex PCR, and TCRdb's table has in-frame clones only and misses some. Of more than 250,000 clones listed, approximately 93% are singletons. The V call is TRBV6-5, the J call TRBJ1-5, with D unclear. This receptor was taken from an adult in good health. Sequencing was performed on peripheral blood, taken on day 0 of AZD1222 vaccination. The CDR3 loop reads CASTPGPSDQPQHF. The CDR3 DNA sequence: TGTGCCAGCACCCCGGGCCCCAGTGATCAGCCCCAGCATTTT.